One and the same sample provided the 10 T cell receptor beta chains below, sequenced in a study of blood T cell repertoires in COVID-19. Libraries were prepared by immunoSEQ multiplex PCR; TCRdb keeps only in-frame clonotypes and omits some of them. The sample consists of fewer than 400,000 clones, 85% to 90% of them appearing once. Sequences were obtained from peripheral blood. The source of these receptors is a woman younger than 45 with COVID-19, enrolled during active disease.

The V gene is TRBV7-8, the J gene TRBJ2-7; 8 nucleotides line up with TRBD2. Germline V gives CDR1 SGHVS, CDR2 FQNEAQ. The junction had 8 bases not matched to a gene; V was cut back by 3 bases and J by 1 base. This CDR3 contains 16 residues. CDR3 DNA: TGTGCCAGCAGCTTGGTCGGACTAGCATCATCCTACGAGCAGTACTTC. The encoded protein is CASSLVGLASSYEQYF. Drawing the rest from reference TRBV7-8 and TRBJ2-7, the complete variable domain is GAGVSQSPRYKVAKRGQDVALRCDPISGHVSLFWYQQALGQGPEFLTYFQNEAQLDKSGLPSDRFFAERPEGSVSTLKIQRTQQEDSAVYLCASSLVGLASSYEQYFGPGTRLTVT.

The chain combines TRBV7-8 with TRBJ2-5; D unclear. Looked up from germline, CDR1 is SGHVS and CDR2 is FQNEAQ. This CDR3 has 14 amino acids. V was clipped by 1 base and J by 4 bases, with 10 bases between them. This CDR3 is CASSLVGGAETQYF. The DNA of the CDR3 is TGTGCCAGCAGCTTAGTCGGTGGAGCAGAGACCCAGTACTTC.

The chain recombines TRBV7-9 with TRBJ2-1; D may be TRBD2 (6 bases). Trimming left V 2 bases short and J 15 bases short, with 26 bases between. From germline, CDR1 is SEHNR and CDR2 FQNEAQ (reference sequence). This CDR3 spans 16 amino acids. The CDR3 DNA reads as TGTGCCAGCAGCTTAAACGGAAACACCGGGAGAATTGGCACGTTCTTC. This sequence encodes CASSLNGNTGRIGTFF.

As regards this clone: Other DNA sequences from this sample encode an identical CDR3 as well. The chain joins TRBV6-5 to TRBJ2-7; 12 positions match TRBD2. The CDR3 runs 15 residues. Trimming cost V 5 bases and J 4 bases; bases outside gene matches: 6. Germline CDR1 MNHEY, CDR2 SVGAGI. The CDR3 region has the DNA TGTGCCAGCAGTCGCGGACTAGCGGGGACGTACGAGCAGTACTTC. Translating it yields CASSRGLAGTYEQYF.

The chain is built from TRBV7-6 and TRBJ1-4, with D perhaps matching TRBD1 (6 bases). Trimming pared 2 bases from V and 3 bases from J, leaving 10 bases between. The germline V gene encodes CDR1 SGHVS and CDR2 FNYEAQ. CDR3 length: 15 residues. The CDR3 sequence is CASSLRRTANEKLFF. As DNA, the CDR3 is TGTGCCAGCAGCTTAAGGCGGACAGCTAATGAAAAACTGTTTTTT.

The chain is built from TRBV19 and TRBJ2-7; 12 nucleotides line up with TRBD2. The CDR3 has 16 residues. CDR1 LNHDA and CDR2 SQIVND come from the germline V gene (reference sequence). Trimming removed 7 bases from V and 0 bases from J; junction bases left unmatched: 7. The CDR3 is CASTAPGLAGSYEQYF. The DNA for the CDR3 is TGTGCCAGTACCGCCCCGGGACTAGCGGGCTCCTACGAGCAGTACTTC.

The gene calls are TRBV5-1 and TRBJ1-1, with 11 nucleotides matching TRBD1. This CDR3 has 16 amino acids. Germline-derived CDR1 and CDR2 are SGHRS and YFSETQ. V lost 4 bases and J lost 2; bases outside the gene matches: 7. The CDR3 sequence is CASSTRTGGYNTEAFF. In nucleotides, the CDR3 is TGCGCCAGCAGCACCCGGACAGGGGGCTACAACACTGAAGCTTTCTTT.

This clone was found once. V and J are TRBV11-2 and TRBJ2-7; TRBD2 matches 10 bases. J was trimmed by 0 bases and V by 0 bases; bases with no gene match: 2. Looked up from germline, CDR1 is SGHAT and CDR2 is FQNNGV. The CDR3 contains 16 residues. The CDR3 region is CASSLDTSGNSYEQYF. For the CDR3, the DNA is TGTGCCAGCAGCTTAGATACTAGCGGGAACTCCTACGAGCAGTACTTC.

The chain has TRBV6-5 and TRBJ1-1; 9 bases fit TRBD1. The V and J ends lost 5 bases and 7 bases, in that order; junction bases with no gene match: 5. Germline CDR1 reads MNHEY; CDR2 reads SVGAGI. CDR3 length equals 13 residues. CDR3 DNA sequence: TGTGCCAGCAGTAAAACAGGGGGCGTTGAAGCTTTCTTT. The encoded protein is CASSKTGGVEAFF.

The V call is TRBV18, the J call TRBJ2-2; 9 nucleotides agree with TRBD1. The CDR3 has 15 amino acids. CDR1 and CDR2 from the germline V gene are KGHSH and LQKENI. Trimming removed 2 bases from V and 8 bases from J; junction bases left unmatched: 6. The CDR3, as DNA: TGTGCCAGCTCACCAACCACAGGGGGCAGAGGGGAGCTGTTTTTT. Its translation: CASSPTTGGRGELFF.